The clone carrying this T cell receptor (beta chain) was seen a few times. CDR3 length equals 15 residues. The ends were cut back, 6 bases at V and 7 bases at J, with 16 bases in the middle. The V gene's germline CDR1 is WSHSY and CDR2 SAAADI. This sample was included in a study of T cells after yellow fever vaccination. TCRdb re-analysed the 5' RACE reads in MiXCR, keeping a single row per CDR3 protein. The sample has fewer than 85,000 distinct CDR3 sequences; 7.5% to 9% are singletons. Sequenced here: CD8+ T cells sorted from PBMCs, sampled on the day of the yellow fever booster vaccination. This clonotype originated in a young man who received the YFV17D yellow fever vaccine. The chain is built from TRBV10-2 and TRBJ1-6; weak D call: TRBD1 (5 bases). CDR3 protein: CASRGTGTANSPLHF. DNA of the CDR3: TGCGCCAGCAGAGGGACCGGGACCGCGAATTCACCCCTCCACTTT.